The present entry profiles one TCR beta chain with its context. This CDR3 region has 14 residues. Germline loops: CDR1 SGHAT, CDR2 FQNNGV. Deletions cut 1 base from V and 4 bases from J, with 10 bases between. The data are from a study of blood T cell repertoires in COVID-19. Study-level information: Sites across the United States, Italy and Spain contributed samples from acute and convalescent COVID-19.

The repertoire was sequenced with immunoSEQ multiplex PCR; TCRdb's copy has only in-frame clones and lacks some. This table has a few hundred thousand clones, approximately 86% appearing once. This sequence was found in a human donor in a cohort sampled during active COVID-19. The chain links TRBV11-2 to TRBJ1-2, with no clear D. The sequenced sample consisted of peripheral blood. The CDR3 is CASSLVGRAYGYTF. The DNA of the CDR3 is TGTGCCAGCAGCTTAGTCGGGAGGGCCTATGGCTACACCTTC.